This TCR beta chain was sequenced during a study of CD8+ T cells in alopecia areata. Extraction of RNA preceded its reverse transcription into cDNA, which served as the sequencing template. Repertoires were generated with immunoSEQ multiplex PCR, while TCRdb's copy carries only in-frame clones and drops some. The data show 200,000 to 250,000 clones, with under 75% seen just once and roughly 1.4% held by the top ten. V lost 0 bases, J lost 8 bases, and 7 bases stayed unmatched. The CDR3 runs 15 residues. Germline lookup yields CDR1 SGDLS and CDR2 YYNGEE. The treatment was: oral pan-JAK inhibitor, 5-10 mg twice daily.

This chain uses TRBV9 with TRBJ2-1; TRBD2 matches at 8 bases. The sample in question was CD4+ T cells sorted from blood, obtained at week 4, from a patient treated with tofacitinib. This receptor was taken from a human donor with alopecia areata. CDR3 loop: CASSVASGGMDEQFF. For the CDR3, the DNA is TGTGCCAGCAGCGTAGCGAGCGGGGGCATGGATGAGCAGTTCTTC.